Listed here are 7 T cell receptor beta chains from one sample, sequenced in a study of identical twins. TCRdb recomputed calls from the 5' RACE reads with MiXCR, one row per CDR3 protein. There are around 1.7 million distinct CDR3 sequences in the sample; around a third occur only once, and about 0.27% lies in the top ten. The specimen sequenced was cord blood. These receptors were taken from a newborn girl in good health.

This clonotype was counted a few times. The J gene is TRBJ2-4, the V gene TRBV2; D not resolved. The CDR3 is 11 amino acids. Germline V gene sequence: CDR1 SNHLY, CDR2 FYNNEI. V was shortened by 5 bases and J by 6 bases, with 5 bases between the two germline ends. CDR3: CASSSLNIQYF. The CDR3 DNA sequence: TGTGCCAGCAGTTCTTTAAACATTCAGTACTTC. Full variable domain (missing parts from reference TRBV2 and TRBJ2-4): EPEVTQTPSHQVTQMGQEVILRCVPISNHLYFYWYRQILGQKVEFLVSFYNNEISEKSEIFDDQFSVERPDGSNFTLKIRSTKLEDSAMYFCASSSLNIQYFGAGTRLSVL.

This clonotype was counted a few times. The chain joins TRBV12-3 or TRBV12-4 to TRBJ2-2, with 9 bases identical to TRBD2. With V trimmed by 6 bases and J by 6 bases, 2 bases remained unmatched. The CDR3 length is 13 residues. CDR3: CASSAGGPGELFF. The DNA for the CDR3 is TGTGCCAGCAGCGCGGGAGGGCCCGGGGAGCTGTTTTTT.

V usage is TRBV7-9 and J usage is TRBJ2-5; D remains ambiguous. The V end was cut by 3 bases, the J end by 2 bases, with 13 bases between. The CDR3 extends over 15 amino acids. CDR1 SEHNR and CDR2 FQNEAQ come from the germline V gene (reference sequence). The CDR3 region has the DNA TGTGCCAGCAGCTTTACGGAAACCGCTCAAGAGACCCAGTACTTC. This encodes CASSFTETAQETQYF.

V is TRBV6-1 and J is TRBJ2-7; 8 bases agree with TRBD1. Near its end, the DNA agrees better with TRBJ2-4, so the J call may be wrong. There are 16 residues in the CDR3. CDR1 and CDR2 (germline): MNHNS, SASEGT. CDR3 protein: CASSGTWDRAKNIQYF. CDR3 nucleotides: TGTGCCAGCAGTGGTACCTGGGACAGGGCCAAAAACATTCAGTACTTC.

This clonotype has only a few counts. The chain uses TRBV2 and TRBJ2-7; the match to TRBD1 covers 7 bases. CDR1 is SNHLY, CDR2 FYNNEI, per germline. After removal of 6 bases from V and 1 base from J, the junction contained 9 bases not matched to a gene. This CDR3 spans 15 amino acids. CDR3 residues: CASSPLQGPSYEQYF. The DNA of the CDR3 is TGTGCCAGCAGCCCTCTACAGGGGCCTTCCTACGAGCAGTACTTC.

J is TRBJ2-7 and V is TRBV5-1; 7 bases align to TRBD2. The CDR3 is 14 amino acids. Germline V gene data show CDR1 as SGHRS and CDR2 as YFSETQ. V gave up 6 bases and J gave up 1 base; unmatched junction bases: 7. In DNA, the CDR3 is TGCGCCAGCATGGAGCGGGGTGGGTCCTACGAGCAGTACTTC. Amino acids: CASMERGGSYEQYF.

Worth noting for this clonotype: Just one base apart from a much larger clone, this may be a read error. The chain recombines TRBV27 with TRBJ2-7; D remains unclear. The germline V and J ends were trimmed by 2 bases and 7 bases, with 9 bases remaining between them. The CDR3 is 12 amino acids. CDR1 is MNHEY and CDR2 is SMNVEV in the germline V gene (reference sequence). CDR3 nucleotides: TGTGCCAGCAGTTTAGGGTTTGGAGAGCAGTACTTC. It encodes CASSLGFGEQYF.